This T cell receptor (beta chain) came from a study of blood T cell repertoires in COVID-19. Looking at the study overall: The United States, Italy and Spain provided the acute and convalescent COVID-19 samples. Nucleic acid was either cDNA or gDNA, and it came from T cells, B-cell-depleted T cells, or PBMCs.

Germline-derived CDR1 and CDR2 are MNHEY and SVGAGI. This CDR3 has 14 residues. After removal of 7 bases from V and 4 bases from J, the junction contained 7 bases not matched to a gene. Per the authors' pipeline: Estimation of nucleated cell counts was performed using reference gene primer amplification. TCRdb keeps only in-frame clones here, not all; method: immunoSEQ multiplex PCR. V, J and clone size derive from that table, while D and trimming were established from the DNA sequence. The sample records 73,000 or so clones, 80% to 90% being singletons. A single count supports this clone. This chain uses TRBV6-5 with TRBJ2-3, with TRBD2 matching 8 bases. The clonotype originates from a man aged 45-65 years with active COVID-19. Sequenced sample: peripheral blood. The CDR3 is CASKKPTSADTQYF. CDR3 nucleotides: TGTGCCAGCAAAAAACCGACTAGCGCAGATACGCAGTATTTT.